What follows are 2 T cell receptor beta chains derived from one specimen sequenced in a study of T cells of healthy individuals. TCRdb called the 5' RACE reads again in MiXCR, with one record for every CDR3 protein. Of tens of thousands of distinct CDR3 sequences in the sample, 15% to 20% were seen once. The source of these receptors is a human donor in good health.

The chain has TRBV10-3 and TRBJ2-5, with TRBD2 matching over 10 bases. CDR1 and CDR2 (germline): ENHRY, SYGVKD. The junction had 16 bases not matched to a gene; V was cut back by 10 bases and J by 5 bases. The CDR3 is 16 amino acids. In DNA form, the CDR3 reads TGTGCCACCTCGGCTAGCGGGGGACTTCAAGGGGAGACCCAGTACTTC. Protein sequence: CATSASGGLQGETQYF.

The chain couples TRBV7-2 to TRBJ2-7, with D perhaps matching TRBD2 (5 bases). Trimming shortened V by 1 base and J by 2 bases, and 9 bases separated the two germline ends. The CDR3 covers 14 residues. Germline assignment: CDR1 SGHTA and CDR2 FQGNSA. CDR3 amino acids: CASSLEADAYEQYF. The DNA for the CDR3 is TGTGCCAGCAGCTTAGAAGCGGATGCCTACGAGCAGTACTTC.